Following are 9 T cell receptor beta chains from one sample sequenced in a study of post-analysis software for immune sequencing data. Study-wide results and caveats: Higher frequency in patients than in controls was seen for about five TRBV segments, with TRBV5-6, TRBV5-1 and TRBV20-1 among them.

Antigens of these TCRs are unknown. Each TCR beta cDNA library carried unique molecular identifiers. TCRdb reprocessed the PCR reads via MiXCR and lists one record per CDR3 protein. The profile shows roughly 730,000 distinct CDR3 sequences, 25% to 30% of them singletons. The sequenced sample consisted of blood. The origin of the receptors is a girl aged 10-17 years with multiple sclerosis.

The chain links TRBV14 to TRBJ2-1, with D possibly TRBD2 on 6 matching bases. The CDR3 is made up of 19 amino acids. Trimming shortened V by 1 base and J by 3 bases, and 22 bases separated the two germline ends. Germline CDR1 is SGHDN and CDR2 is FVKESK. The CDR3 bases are TGTGCCAGCAGCCAAGGGGGAACGGAGGGGCCCAGGCTCTACAATGAGCAGTTCTTC. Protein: CASSQGGTEGPRLYNEQFF. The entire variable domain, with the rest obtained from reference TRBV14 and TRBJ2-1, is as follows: EAGVTQFPSHSVIEKGQTVTLRCDPISGHDNLYWYRRVMGKEIKFLLHFVKESKQDESGMPNNRFLAERTGGTYSTLKVQPAELEDSGVYFCASSQGGTEGPRLYNEQFFGPGTRLTVL.

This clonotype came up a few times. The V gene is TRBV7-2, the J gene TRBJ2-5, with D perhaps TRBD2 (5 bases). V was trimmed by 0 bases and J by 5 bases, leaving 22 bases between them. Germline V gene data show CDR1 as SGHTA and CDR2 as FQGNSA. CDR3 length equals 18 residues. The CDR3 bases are TGTGCCAGCAGCTTAGCGCTAAGGTCGGCTAGCTTCCCGGAGACCCAGTACTTC. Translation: CASSLALRSASFPETQYF. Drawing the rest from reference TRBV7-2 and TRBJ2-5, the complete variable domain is GAGVSQSPSNKVTEKGKDVELRCDPISGHTALYWYRQSLGQGLEFLIYFQGNSAPDKSGLPSDRFSAERTGGSVSTLTIQRTQQEDSAVYLCASSLALRSASFPETQYFGPGTRLLVL.

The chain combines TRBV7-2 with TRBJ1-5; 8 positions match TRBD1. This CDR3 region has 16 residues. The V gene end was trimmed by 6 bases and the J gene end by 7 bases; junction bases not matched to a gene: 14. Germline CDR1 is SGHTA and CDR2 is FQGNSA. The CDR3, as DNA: TGTGCCAGCAGTCTTACAGGACAGGGTAGGGGACAGCCCCAGCATTTT. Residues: CASSLTGQGRGQPQHF.

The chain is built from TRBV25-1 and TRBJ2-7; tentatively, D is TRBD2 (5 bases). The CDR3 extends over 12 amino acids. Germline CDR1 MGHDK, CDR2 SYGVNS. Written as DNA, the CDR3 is TGTGTCAGTGCGGACTCGGGTTACGAGCAGTACTTC. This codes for CVSADSGYEQYF.

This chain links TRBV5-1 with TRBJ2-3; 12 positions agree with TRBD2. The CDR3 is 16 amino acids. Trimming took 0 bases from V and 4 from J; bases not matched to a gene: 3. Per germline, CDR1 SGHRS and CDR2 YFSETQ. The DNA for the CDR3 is TGCGCCAGCAGCTTGGGACTAGCGGGGGTCGCAGATACGCAGTATTTT. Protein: CASSLGLAGVADTQYF.

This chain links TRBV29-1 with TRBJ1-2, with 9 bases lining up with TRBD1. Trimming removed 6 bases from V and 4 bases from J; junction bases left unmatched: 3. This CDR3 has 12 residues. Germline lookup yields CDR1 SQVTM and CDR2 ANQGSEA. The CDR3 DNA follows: TGCAGCGTCCGACAGGGGGTCTATGGCTACACCTTC. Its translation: CSVRQGVYGYTF. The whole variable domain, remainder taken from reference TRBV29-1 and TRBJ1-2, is SAVISQKPSRDICQRGTSLTIQCQVDSQVTMMFWYRQQPGQSLTLIATANQGSEATYESGFVIDKFPISRPNLTFSTLTVSNMSPEDSSIYLCSVRQGVYGYTFGSGTRLTVV.

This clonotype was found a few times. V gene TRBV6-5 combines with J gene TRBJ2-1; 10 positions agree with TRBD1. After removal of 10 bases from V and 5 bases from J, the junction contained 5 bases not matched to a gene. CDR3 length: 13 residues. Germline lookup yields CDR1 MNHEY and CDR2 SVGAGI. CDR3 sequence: CATGTGDHNEQFF. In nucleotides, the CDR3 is TGTGCCACCGGGACAGGGGACCACAATGAGCAGTTCTTC.

As DNA, the CDR3 is TGCAGTGCTAGAGTTAGGACAGGGAGCTATGGCTACACCTTC. It translates to CSARVRTGSYGYTF. The chain combines TRBV20-1 with TRBJ1-2; 8 bases align to TRBD1. Germline V lookup: CDR1 DFQATT, CDR2 SNEGSKA (reference sequence). This CDR3 contains 14 residues. J was trimmed by 4 bases and V by 1 base; bases with no gene match: 5.

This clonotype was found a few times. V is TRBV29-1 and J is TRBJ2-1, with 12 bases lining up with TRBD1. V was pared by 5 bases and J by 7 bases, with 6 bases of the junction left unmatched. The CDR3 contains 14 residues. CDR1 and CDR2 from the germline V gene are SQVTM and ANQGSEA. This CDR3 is CSVYGTGGRNEQFF. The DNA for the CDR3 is TGCAGCGTTTACGGGACAGGGGGCAGAAATGAGCAGTTCTTC.